This TCR beta chain was captured in a study of cytomegalovirus exposure and HLA in healthy donors. Whole-study findings and limits: Prior analysis indicated that the majority of TCR beta V segments exhibited productivity approximately 90% or approximately 30% of the time. Reports described diagnosis of cytomegalovirus status by the classifier as highly specific and sensitive.

The PCR employed 60 Vbeta primers together with 13 Jbeta primers. TCRdb's table, derived via immunoSEQ multiplex PCR, lists solely in-frame clones and lacks some. The sample shows around 150,000 clones, roughly 80% of them seen only once. The germline gives CDR1 SGHDN, CDR2 FVKESK. Trimming shortened V by 2 bases and J by 2 bases, and 2 bases separated the two germline ends. This CDR3 is built from 12 residues. Worth noting for this clone: Its antigen is undetermined.

The source is a woman aged 40 to 50 in good health and CMV-seronegative. Sequenced input: PBMCs. V and J are TRBV14 and TRBJ2-3; D gene unclear. CDR3 amino acids: CASSQLTDTQYF. DNA of the CDR3: TGTGCCAGCAGCCAACTCACAGATACGCAGTATTTT.